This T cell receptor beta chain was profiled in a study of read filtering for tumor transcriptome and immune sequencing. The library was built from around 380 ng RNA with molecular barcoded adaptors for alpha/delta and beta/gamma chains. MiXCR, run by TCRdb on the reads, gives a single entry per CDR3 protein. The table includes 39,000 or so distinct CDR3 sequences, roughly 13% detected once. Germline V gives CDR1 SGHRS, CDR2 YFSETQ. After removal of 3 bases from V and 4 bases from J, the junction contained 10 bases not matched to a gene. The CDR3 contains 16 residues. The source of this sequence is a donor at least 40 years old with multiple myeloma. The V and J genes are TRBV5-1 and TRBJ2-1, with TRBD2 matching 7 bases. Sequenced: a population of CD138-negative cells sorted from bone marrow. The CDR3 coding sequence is TGCGCCAGCAGCTCTGGGGCTAGCGGAAGATACAATGAGCAGTTCTTC. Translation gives CASSSGASGRYNEQFF.